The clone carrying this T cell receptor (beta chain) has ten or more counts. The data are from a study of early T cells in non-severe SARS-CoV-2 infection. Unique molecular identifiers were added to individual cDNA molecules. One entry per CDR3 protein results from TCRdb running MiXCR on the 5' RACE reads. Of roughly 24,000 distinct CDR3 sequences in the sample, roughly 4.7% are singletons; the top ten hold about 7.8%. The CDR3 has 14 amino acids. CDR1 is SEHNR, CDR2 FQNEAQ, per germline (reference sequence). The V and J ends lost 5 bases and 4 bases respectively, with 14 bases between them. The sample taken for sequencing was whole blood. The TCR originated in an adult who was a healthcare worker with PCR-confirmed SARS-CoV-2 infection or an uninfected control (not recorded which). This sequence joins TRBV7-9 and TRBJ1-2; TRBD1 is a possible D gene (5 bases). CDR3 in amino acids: CASSPELGAYGYTF. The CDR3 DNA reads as TGTGCCAGCAGCCCTGAGCTCGGGGCCTATGGCTACACCTTC.